The 24 T cell receptor beta chains given below trace back to one sample, sequenced in a study of siplizumab effects on memory and regulatory T cells. TCRdb's copy holds only in-frame clones and misses some; the assay was immunoSEQ multiplex PCR. In the table there are over 80,000 clones, around 94% of which are singletons. The sequenced material came from non-Treg CD4+ T cells sorted from blood. These receptors came from a human donor in good health.

The V and J genes are TRBV28 and TRBJ1-5, with D possibly TRBD1 on 6 matching bases. The V gene lost 7 bases and the J gene lost 4 bases, with 17 bases spanning the gap. CDR3 size: 15 residues. CDR1 MDHEN and CDR2 SYDVKM come from the germline V gene. The CDR3 protein is CASIFSGGENQPQHF. CDR3 DNA: TGTGCCAGCATTTTCTCGGGGGGCGAAAATCAGCCCCAGCATTTT.

The chain has TRBV9 and TRBJ2-3; 16 bases agree with TRBD2. After removal of 0 bases from V and 4 bases from J, the junction contained 2 bases not matched to a gene. There are 17 residues in the CDR3. Germline V gene data show CDR1 as SGDLS and CDR2 as YYNGEE. The CDR3 spells CASSVGGLAGGADTQYF. For the CDR3, the DNA is TGTGCCAGCAGCGTAGGGGGACTAGCGGGAGGGGCAGATACGCAGTATTTT.

The V and J genes are TRBV30 and TRBJ2-7; tentatively, D is TRBD1 (6 bases). CDR1 is GTSNPN and CDR2 is SVGIG in the germline V gene (reference sequence). This CDR3 is built from 15 residues. Trimming stripped 5 bases from V and 2 bases from J, with 19 bases between. This CDR3 is CAWGRTGIPPYEQYF. The CDR3 DNA follows: TGTGCCTGGGGAAGAACAGGGATACCCCCCTACGAGCAGTACTTC. Using reference TRBV30 and TRBJ2-7 for the parts outside the CDR3, the full variable domain is SQTIHQWPATLVQPVGSPLSLECTVEGTSNPNLYWYRQAAGRGLQLLFYSVGIGQISSEVPQNLSASRPQDRQFILSSKKLLLSDSGFYLCAWGRTGIPPYEQYFGPGTRLTVT.

V is TRBV11-2 and J is TRBJ1-1; no reliable D call. V shed 4 bases and J shed 7 bases, with 13 bases lying between them. Per the germline V gene, CDR1 is SGHAT and CDR2 is FQNNGV. The CDR3 is 13 amino acids. The CDR3 nucleotides are TGTGCCAGCAGCTCAGACACTTTTCTTGAAGCTTTCTTT. Protein sequence: CASSSDTFLEAFF.

The V gene is TRBV6-6, the J gene TRBJ2-1; D is unresolved. This CDR3 is 11 amino acids long. The germline CDR1 and CDR2 sequences are MNHNY and SVGAGI (reference sequence). With 6 bases removed from V and 5 bases from J, the gap between germline ends came to 5 bases. Written as DNA, the CDR3 is TGTGCCAGCAGCCATAACAATGAGCAGTTCTTC. It encodes CASSHNNEQFF.

The CDR3 is CASSPAGTSGISEQFF. In DNA, the CDR3 is TGTGCCAGCAGCCCCGCCGGGACTAGCGGGATCAGTGAGCAGTTCTTC. J is TRBJ2-1 and V is TRBV7-3; the match to TRBD2 covers 13 bases. Unmatched junction bases numbered 10, after V lost 5 bases and J lost 9 bases. Looked up from germline, CDR1 is SGHTA and CDR2 is FQGTGA. This CDR3 is 16 amino acids long.

The chain has TRBV28 and TRBJ2-1; D is tentatively TRBD1 or TRBD2 (5 bases each). This CDR3 is 16 amino acids long. V lost 3 bases and J 5 bases, leaving 17 bases between the germline ends. Germline CDR1 reads MDHEN; CDR2 reads SYDVKM. The CDR3 spells CASSFFNVGENNEQFF. CDR3 coding DNA: TGTGCCAGCAGTTTCTTTAACGTGGGGGAGAACAATGAGCAGTTCTTC.

The genes are TRBV29-1 and TRBJ2-1; D is uncertain. The V and J ends lost 2 bases and 7 bases respectively, with 9 bases between them. The CDR3 spans 12 residues. The germline gives CDR1 SQVTM, CDR2 ANQGSEA. Written as DNA, the CDR3 is TGCAGCGTTGAAACTGAATTTAATGAGCAGTTCTTC. Amino acid sequence: CSVETEFNEQFF.

The chain couples TRBV5-1 to TRBJ2-1; TRBD2 might be the D (6 bases). The CDR3 length is 16 residues. With 0 bases removed from V and 2 bases from J, the gap between germline ends came to 12 bases. Germline V gene lookup returns CDR1 SGHRS and CDR2 YFSETQ. CDR3 bases: TGCGCCAGCAGCTTGGCCGCAATAGCGGCCTACAATGAGCAGTTCTTC. Encoded protein: CASSLAAIAAYNEQFF.

The chain is built from TRBV5-1 and TRBJ2-3; 10 bases are shared with TRBD2. Trimming took 0 bases from V and 0 from J; bases not matched to a gene: 4. The CDR3 has 17 amino acids. Germline V gene lookup returns CDR1 SGHRS and CDR2 YFSETQ. CDR3 bases: TGCGCCAGCAGCTTGGGCCGGACTAGCGGAAGCACAGATACGCAGTATTTT. Its translation is CASSLGRTSGSTDTQYF.

The chain uses TRBV28 and TRBJ2-7; TRBD1 or TRBD2 may be the D gene (5 bases each). Germline V gene sequence: CDR1 MDHEN, CDR2 SYDVKM. This CDR3 comprises 15 residues. Trimming shortened V by 4 bases and J by 9 bases, and 22 bases separated the two germline ends. The CDR3 DNA is TGTGCCAGCAGTTCCCCGGGACCCTCCGGACGTGGGCAGTACTTC. Its translation: CASSSPGPSGRGQYF.

This chain connects TRBV11-2 to TRBJ2-7, with 9 bases that match TRBD1. Trimming cost V 6 bases and J 5 bases; bases outside gene matches: 8. The V gene's germline CDR1 is SGHAT and CDR2 FQNNGV. This CDR3 has 14 amino acids. This CDR3 reads CASSIQGAPNEQYF. The CDR3, as DNA: TGTGCCAGCAGTATACAGGGGGCGCCTAACGAGCAGTACTTC.

This chain connects TRBV7-2 to TRBJ2-7; D might be TRBD2 (5 bases). CDR1 and CDR2 (germline): SGHTA, FQGNSA. V was pared by 0 bases and J by 3 bases, with 12 bases between. This CDR3 contains 15 residues. The CDR3 nucleotides read TGTGCCAGCAGCTTAGCGTTGAGGGCCAACTACGAGCAGTACTTC. Translating it yields CASSLALRANYEQYF.

This clone was counted many times. The J gene is TRBJ1-1, the V gene TRBV19; TRBD1 agrees at 8 bases. CDR3 length: 15 amino acids. J was trimmed by 5 bases and V by 7 bases; bases with no gene match: 12. The germline V gene has CDR1 LNHDA and CDR2 SQIVND (reference sequence). The CDR3 reads CASKAGGMLRTEAFF. DNA for the CDR3: TGTGCCAGTAAGGCAGGGGGCATGTTGAGAACTGAAGCTTTCTTT.

The rearrangement links TRBV7-9 to TRBJ2-1; perhaps TRBD2 as D (5 bases). The CDR3 spans 16 residues. Germline V gene data show CDR1 as SEHNR and CDR2 as FQNEAQ (reference sequence). The V end was cut by 5 bases, the J end by 0 bases, with 14 bases between. CDR3 coding DNA: TGTGCCAGCAGCCTGGAGGACTTACTCTCCTACAATGAGCAGTTCTTC. Its translation is CASSLEDLLSYNEQFF.

The chain employs TRBV5-5 and TRBJ2-7; TRBD1 is a possible D gene (6 bases). This CDR3 comprises 13 residues. The germline V gene has CDR1 SGHKS and CDR2 YYEKEE (reference sequence). Trimming took 3 bases from V and 6 from J, leaving 13 bases between them. The CDR3 DNA reads as TGTGCCAGCAGCTACCAGGGGAGCCCCGAGCAGTACTTC. This codes for CASSYQGSPEQYF.

The rearrangement links TRBV19 to TRBJ1-1; 7 nucleotides align to TRBD1. CDR3 length equals 14 residues. Trimming removed 6 bases from V and 3 bases from J; junction bases left unmatched: 7. Germline V CDR1 and CDR2: LNHDA, SQIVND (reference sequence). CDR3 DNA sequence: TGTGCCAGTAGCTCCGACAGGGCGTACACTGAAGCTTTCTTT. Protein product: CASSSDRAYTEAFF.

J is TRBJ2-5 and V is TRBV5-1; D may correspond to TRBD1 or TRBD2 (5 bases each). The CDR3 is 14 residues long. CDR1 and CDR2 from the germline V gene are SGHRS and YFSETQ. V was pared by 5 bases and J by 4 bases, with 15 bases between. The CDR3 region is CASSGGRGAETQYF. The CDR3 DNA is TGCGCCAGCAGTGGAGGACGAGGGGCAGAGACCCAGTACTTC.

The chain employs TRBV18 and TRBJ2-7; the D gene is possibly TRBD1 (6 bases). From germline, CDR1 is KGHSH and CDR2 LQKENI. This CDR3 is built from 15 residues. Between the trimmed V and J ends, which lost 3 bases and 0 bases, there was a span of 12 bases. CDR3 protein: CASSPNTGNSYEQYF. The CDR3 bases are TGTGCCAGCTCACCTAATACAGGGAACTCCTACGAGCAGTACTTC. Based on the CDR3 plus reference TRBV18 and TRBJ2-7, the full variable domain is NAGVMQNPRHLVRRRGQEARLRCSPMKGHSHVYWYRQLPEEGLKFMVYLQKENIIDESGMPKERFSAEFPKEGPSILRIQQVVRGDSAAYFCASSPNTGNSYEQYFGPGTRLTVT.

This rearrangement joins TRBV25-1 to TRBJ2-5; 7 nucleotides line up with TRBD1. The ends lost 11 bases at V and 5 bases at J; junction bases unmatched: 8. CDR1 and CDR2 from the germline V gene are MGHDK and SYGVNS. CDR3 size: 12 residues. The CDR3 DNA reads TGTGCCGGGTCGACAGGGTCGGAGACCCAGTACTTC. Residues: CAGSTGSETQYF.

CDR3 amino acids: CATSWGNEQFF. CDR3 DNA sequence: TGCGCCACCTCCTGGGGCAATGAGCAGTTCTTC. This chain uses TRBV5-1 with TRBJ2-1; unclear D gene. CDR1 SGHRS and CDR2 YFSETQ come from the germline V gene. This CDR3 contains 11 residues. V was pared by 9 bases and J by 6 bases, with 10 bases between. The full variable domain, its missing parts supplied by reference TRBV5-1 and TRBJ2-1, is KAGVTQTPRYLIKTRGQQVTLSCSPISGHRSVSWYQQTPGQGLQFLFEYFSETQRNKGNFPGRFSGRQFSNSRSEMNVSTLELGDSALYLCATSWGNEQFFGPGTRLTVL.

The CDR3 bases are TGTGCCAGTAGTATCGCCGACAGCTCTGGAAACACCATATATTTT. It encodes CASSIADSSGNTIYF. The chain links TRBV19 to TRBJ1-3; TRBD1 is a possible D gene (5 bases). The ends were cut back, 3 bases at V and 0 bases at J, with 9 bases in the middle. Looked up from germline, CDR1 is LNHDA and CDR2 is SQIVND (reference sequence). The CDR3 contains 15 residues.

V gene TRBV6-1 combines with J gene TRBJ2-7; no clear D gene. The CDR3 consists of 15 residues. CDR1 is MNHNS and CDR2 is SASEGT in the germline V gene. V was shortened by 1 base and J by 5 bases, with 15 bases between the two germline ends. The CDR3, as DNA: TGTGCCAGCAGTGAAGACGGGCCAGGAAAGGACGAGCAGTACTTC. It specifies CASSEDGPGKDEQYF.

V is TRBV2 and J is TRBJ2-3; 7 bases agree with TRBD2. This CDR3 region has 14 residues. The germline V gene encodes CDR1 SNHLY and CDR2 FYNNEI. Trimming cost V 6 bases and J 2 bases; bases outside gene matches: 5. The CDR3: CASRGTIYTDTQYF. As DNA, the CDR3 is TGTGCCAGCAGGGGGACTATATACACAGATACGCAGTATTTT.